This T cell receptor beta chain is drawn from a study of cytomegalovirus exposure and HLA in healthy donors. Whole-study context: Earlier work reported approximately 110 million unique TCR beta sequences from 150 million to 200 million T cells. Study conclusions and caveats: Analysis was performed later, and it showed HLA-associated TCR beta chains to be more clonally expanded than equally common others.

This PCR relied on a set of 60 Vbeta primers and 13 Jbeta primers. The protocol was immunoSEQ multiplex PCR, while the TCRdb copy is restricted to in-frame clones and leaves out a portion. Of approximately 150,000 clones detected, roughly 77% appear once; the ten largest clones hold about 11%. This clone was counted a few times. Its antigen remains unknown. The trim removed 0 bases at V and 5 bases at J, leaving 4 bases unmatched. This CDR3 spans 15 amino acids. CDR1 and CDR2 from the germline V gene are SGHTA and FQGTGA. The sequenced material came from PBMCs. This receptor was taken from a man aged 18 to 29 in good health and CMV-seropositive. This chain connects TRBV7-3 to TRBJ2-5; TRBD1 matches at 9 bases. CDR3: CASSLTGTGSETQYF. In DNA form, the CDR3 reads TGTGCCAGCAGCTTAACCGGGACAGGGTCGGAGACCCAGTACTTC.